The sequence of this T cell receptor (beta chain) was determined in a study of blood T cell repertoires in COVID-19. CDR1 MGHRA and CDR2 YSYEKL come from the germline V gene. Trimming at V came to 4 bases and at J to 11 bases, leaving 10 bases not matched to a gene. CDR3 length equals 15 residues. Authors' data handling: Amplification from reference gene primers served as the basis for estimated nucleated cell counts. Clones were read by immunoSEQ multiplex PCR, and TCRdb kept only the in-frame ones, dropping some. Clone size and V and J calls were adopted from that table, with D and trimming inferred from the DNA. Found here are fewer than 110,000 clones, roughly 90% of them singletons; the top ten hold approximately 3.5%.

The sequenced sample was peripheral blood. The rearrangement links TRBV4-1 to TRBJ1-6, with 8 bases fitting TRBD1. This TCR was recovered from a woman aged 55-70 years with acute or convalescent COVID-19. CDR3 bases: TGCGCCAGCAGCCCTGAGGACAGGGCAGGGCCACCCCTCCACTTT. Encoded protein: CASSPEDRAGPPLHF.